This T cell receptor (beta chain) is from a study of blood T cell repertoires in COVID-19. Per the authors' pipeline: Counts of nucleated cells, estimated from reference gene primer amplification, were obtained. Profiling relied on immunoSEQ multiplex PCR, and the TCRdb table lists in-frame clones only, not all of them. The V and J calls and the clone size are those of that table, but D and trimming were determined from the DNA. The sample records 150,000 to 200,000 clones, over 80% being singletons. Trimming took 6 bases from V and 8 from J, leaving 17 bases between them. CDR3 length: 13 amino acids. CDR1 SGHRS and CDR2 YFSETQ come from the germline V gene.

This TCR derives from a woman in her 70s with acute or convalescent COVID-19. V gene TRBV5-1 combines with J gene TRBJ1-2; no clear D. Sequencing input: peripheral blood. CDR3 sequence (DNA): TGCGCCAGCAAGGACGGACTAAAGGGAGGCTACACCTTC. Protein: CASKDGLKGGYTF.